This entry describes one TCR beta chain. Other DNA sequences within the sample encode an identical CDR3. This record comes from a study of shared T cell receptors in the human thymus. Measured with immunoSEQ multiplex PCR; TCRdb has only the in-frame clones, and not every one. The sample lists 500,000 to 850,000 clones; about 90% were seen once. The CDR3 is made up of 14 amino acids. The V end lost 0 bases, the J end lost 4 bases, and 9 bases lay between the germline ends. Germline V lookup: CDR1 MNHEY, CDR2 SMNVEV (reference sequence). These data also featured in a second study, about human thymus T cells. From that paper: Corrective cardiac operations yielded the resected thymus tissue.

This receptor was identified in a boy less than two years old with a congenital heart defect. Source material: thymocytes. This chain connects TRBV27 to TRBJ1-2, with TRBD1 as a possible D gene (5 bases). CDR3 sequence (DNA): TGTGCCAGCAGTTTATCTCGGGGGAGCTATGGCTACACCTTC. Residues: CASSLSRGSYGYTF.